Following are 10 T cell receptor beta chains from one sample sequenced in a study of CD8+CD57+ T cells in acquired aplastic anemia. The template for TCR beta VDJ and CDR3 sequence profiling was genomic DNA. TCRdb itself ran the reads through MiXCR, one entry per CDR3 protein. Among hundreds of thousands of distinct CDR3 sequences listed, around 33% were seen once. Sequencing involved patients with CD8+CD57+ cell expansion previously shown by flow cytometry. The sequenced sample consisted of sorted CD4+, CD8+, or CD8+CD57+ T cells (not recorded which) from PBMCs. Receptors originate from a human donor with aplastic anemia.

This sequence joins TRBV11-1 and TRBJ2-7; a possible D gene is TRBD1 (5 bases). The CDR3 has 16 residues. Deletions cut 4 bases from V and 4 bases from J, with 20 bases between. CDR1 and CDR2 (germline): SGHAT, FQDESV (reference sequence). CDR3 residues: CASSSVDTSPLYEQYF. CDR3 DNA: TGTGCCAGCAGCTCCGTGGACACGTCGCCTTTGTACGAGCAGTACTTC.

CDR3 sequence reads: CASSLGQLTTEAFF. The CDR3 region has the DNA TGTGCCAGCAGCTTGGGTCAGTTGACCACTGAAGCTTTCTTT. J is TRBJ1-1 and V is TRBV5-6; D gene ambiguous. Per germline, CDR1 SGHDT and CDR2 YYEEEE. The CDR3 covers 14 residues. The V end was cut by 0 bases, the J end by 4 bases, with 10 bases between.

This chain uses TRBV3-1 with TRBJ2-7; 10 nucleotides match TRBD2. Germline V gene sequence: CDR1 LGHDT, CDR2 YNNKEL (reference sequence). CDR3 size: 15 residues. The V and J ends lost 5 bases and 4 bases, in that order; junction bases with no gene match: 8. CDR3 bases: TGTGCCAGCAGCTCACGAGCGGGAGGGTTTTACGAGCAGTACTTC. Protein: CASSSRAGGFYEQYF.

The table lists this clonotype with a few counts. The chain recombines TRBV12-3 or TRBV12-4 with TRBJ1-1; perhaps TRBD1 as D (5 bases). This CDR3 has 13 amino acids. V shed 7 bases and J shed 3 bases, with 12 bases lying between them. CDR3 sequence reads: CASKIQVDTEAFF. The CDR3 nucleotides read TGTGCCAGCAAAATACAGGTTGACACTGAAGCTTTCTTT.

This CDR3 is CASSLWTGRYEQYF. In DNA, the CDR3 is TGTGCCAGCAGCTTATGGACAGGGCGCTACGAGCAGTACTTC. The V and J genes are TRBV5-4 and TRBJ2-7, with 8 bases identical to TRBD1. Germline trimming cut 2 bases from V and 3 bases from J; bases unmatched to any gene: 4. Germline V CDR1 and CDR2: SGHNT, YYREEE (reference sequence). There are 14 residues in the CDR3.

DNA for the CDR3: TGTGCCAGCAGCTTAGCGTCAACTAGCGGGAGTTTTAACATTCAGTACTTC. It codes for CASSLASTSGSFNIQYF. The chain has TRBV7-2 and TRBJ2-4; 11 nucleotides line up with TRBD2. The CDR3 extends over 17 amino acids. The V gene end was trimmed by 0 bases and the J gene end by 7 bases; junction bases not matched to a gene: 8. Germline V lookup: CDR1 SGHTA, CDR2 FQGNSA.

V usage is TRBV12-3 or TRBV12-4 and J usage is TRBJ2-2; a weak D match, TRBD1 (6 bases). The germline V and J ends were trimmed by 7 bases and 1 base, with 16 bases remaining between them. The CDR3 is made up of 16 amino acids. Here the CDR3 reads CASTTRQAMNTGELFF. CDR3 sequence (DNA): TGTGCCAGCACCACGAGACAGGCGATGAACACCGGGGAGCTGTTTTTT.

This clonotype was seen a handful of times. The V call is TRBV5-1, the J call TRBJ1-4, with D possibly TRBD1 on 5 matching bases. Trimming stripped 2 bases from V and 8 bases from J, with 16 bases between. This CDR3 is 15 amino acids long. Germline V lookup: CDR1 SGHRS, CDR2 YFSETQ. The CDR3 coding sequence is TGCGCCAGCAGCTTTATGGGCAGGGAAGGAGAAAAACTGTTTTTT. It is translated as CASSFMGREGEKLFF.

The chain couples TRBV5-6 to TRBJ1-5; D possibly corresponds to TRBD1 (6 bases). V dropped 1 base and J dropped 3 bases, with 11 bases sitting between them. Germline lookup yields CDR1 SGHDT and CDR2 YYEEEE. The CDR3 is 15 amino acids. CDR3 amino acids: CASSLRGPDNQPQHF. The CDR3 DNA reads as TGTGCCAGCAGCTTGCGGGGGCCGGACAATCAGCCCCAGCATTTT. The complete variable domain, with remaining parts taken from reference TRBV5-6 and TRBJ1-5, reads DAGVTQSPTHLIKTRGQQVTLRCSPKSGHDTVSWYQQALGQGPQFIFQYYEEEERQRGNFPDRFSGHQFPNYSSELNVNALLLGDSALYLCASSLRGPDNQPQHFGDGTRLSIL.

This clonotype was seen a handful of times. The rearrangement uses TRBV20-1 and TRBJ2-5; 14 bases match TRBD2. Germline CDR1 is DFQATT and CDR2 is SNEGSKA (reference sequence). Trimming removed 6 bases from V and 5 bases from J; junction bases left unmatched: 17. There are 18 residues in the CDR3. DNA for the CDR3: TGCAGTGCCCCGTTGGGGGGAGCTGGACTAGCGGGAGGCGAGACCCAGTACTTC. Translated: CSAPLGGAGLAGGETQYF.